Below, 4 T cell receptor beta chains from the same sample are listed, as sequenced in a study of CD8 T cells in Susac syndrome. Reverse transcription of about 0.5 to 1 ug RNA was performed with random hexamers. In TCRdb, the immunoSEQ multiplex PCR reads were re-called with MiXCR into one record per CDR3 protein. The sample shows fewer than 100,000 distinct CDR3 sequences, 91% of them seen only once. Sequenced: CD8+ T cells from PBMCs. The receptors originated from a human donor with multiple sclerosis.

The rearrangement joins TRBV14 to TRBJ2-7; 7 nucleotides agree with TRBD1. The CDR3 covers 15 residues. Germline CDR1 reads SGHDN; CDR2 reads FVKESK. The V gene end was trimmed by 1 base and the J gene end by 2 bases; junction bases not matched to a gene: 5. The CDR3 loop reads CASSQGDDRAYEQYF. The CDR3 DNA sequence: TGTGCCAGCAGCCAAGGGGATGACAGGGCCTACGAGCAGTACTTC.

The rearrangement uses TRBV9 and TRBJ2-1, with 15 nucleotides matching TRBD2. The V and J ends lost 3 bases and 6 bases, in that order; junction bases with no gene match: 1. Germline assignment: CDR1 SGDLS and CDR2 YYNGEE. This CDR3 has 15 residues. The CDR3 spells CASSAGLAGGNEQFF. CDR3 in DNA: TGTGCCAGCAGCGCGGGACTAGCGGGAGGCAATGAGCAGTTCTTC. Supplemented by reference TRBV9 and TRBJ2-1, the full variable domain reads DSGVTQTPKHLITATGQRVTLRCSPRSGDLSVYWYQQSLDQGLQFLIQYYNGEERAKGNILERFSAQQFPDLHSELNLSSLELGDSALYFCASSAGLAGGNEQFFGPGTRLTVL.

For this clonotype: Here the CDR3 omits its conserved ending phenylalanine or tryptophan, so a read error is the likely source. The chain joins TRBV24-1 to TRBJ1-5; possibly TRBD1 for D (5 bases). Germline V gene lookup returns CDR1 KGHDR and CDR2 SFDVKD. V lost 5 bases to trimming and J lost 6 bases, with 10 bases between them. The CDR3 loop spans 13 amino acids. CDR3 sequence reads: CATSAQGSQPQHL. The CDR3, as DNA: TGTGCCACCAGTGCGCAGGGTTCTCAGCCCCAGCATCTT.

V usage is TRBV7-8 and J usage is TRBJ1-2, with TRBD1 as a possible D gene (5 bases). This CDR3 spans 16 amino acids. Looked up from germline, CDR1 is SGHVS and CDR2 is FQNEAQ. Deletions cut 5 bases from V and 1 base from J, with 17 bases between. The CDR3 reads CASSTQTEKSNYGYTF. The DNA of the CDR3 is TGTGCCAGCAGCACCCAGACAGAAAAAAGTAACTATGGCTACACCTTC.